The clone carrying this T cell receptor beta chain was observed a handful of times. This CDR3 contains 16 residues. J lost 1 base, V lost 4 bases, and 8 bases had no gene match. CDR1 is SGHKS and CDR2 is YYEKEE in the germline V gene (reference sequence). This sample stems from a study of T cells after yellow fever vaccination. On the study more broadly: Fractions with few cells were prepared using SMART-Seq v4 Ultra Low Input.

A single record per CDR3 protein comes from TCRdb applying MiXCR to the 5' RACE reads. The repertoire holds hundreds of thousands of distinct CDR3 sequences, with roughly an eighth as singletons. The chain links TRBV5-5 to TRBJ2-7; 10 bases are a match to TRBD2. The sequencing here drew on PBMCs, taken on the day of the yellow fever booster vaccination. This receptor was identified in a man aged 25-45 years who received the YFV17D yellow fever vaccine. The CDR3: CASSPSEREGSYEQYF. The CDR3 coding sequence is TGTGCCAGCAGCCCGTCGGAGCGGGAGGGTTCCTACGAGCAGTACTTC.